Listed here are 32 T cell receptor beta chains from one sample, sequenced in a study of Graves' ophthalmopathy and Graves' hyperthyroidism. Amplifying from RNA transcripts, the study obtained TCR beta CDR3 regions. RT-PCR in the first round used HTBI primers; a second-round multiplex PCR followed. TCRdb reprocessed the multiplex PCR reads via MiXCR and lists one record per CDR3 protein. The table includes over a million distinct CDR3 sequences, approximately 35% detected once. The sequenced material came from peripheral blood or thyroid tissue (not recorded which). The receptors derive from an adult man with Graves' hyperthyroidism.

Details on this clonotype: A read error may account for a junction end that differs from germline. For the CDR3, the DNA is TGTGCCAGCAGTTTACGGGGCCAGGGTGGATTGCTGCTTTTT. Amino acids: CASSLRGQGGLLLF. This chain joins TRBV12-3 or TRBV12-4 and TRBJ1-4; D is possibly TRBD1 (5 bases). The CDR3 loop spans 14 amino acids.

This clonotype came up many times. The junction departs from the called germline gene at one end, perhaps through a read error. V gene TRBV5-1 combines with J gene TRBJ2-5; D is undetermined. The CDR3 runs to 13 residues. Germline-derived CDR1 and CDR2 are SGHRS and YFSETQ. The DNA of the CDR3 is TGTGCCAGCAGCTTCGGGTCTCAAGAGACCCAGTACTTC. It is translated as CASSFGSQETQYF.

This clonotype was detected many times. The rearrangement joins TRBV2 to TRBJ1-1, with D tentatively TRBD1 (6 bases). Germline V lookup: CDR1 SNHLY, CDR2 FYNNEI. V lost 2 bases and J 1 base, leaving 8 bases between the germline ends. This CDR3 is 14 amino acids long. CDR3 loop: CASSERGPNTEAFF. Written as DNA, the CDR3 is TGTGCCAGCAGTGAACGGGGGCCGAACACTGAAGCTTTCTTT. Full variable domain (remainder filled in from reference TRBV2 and TRBJ1-1): EPEVTQTPSHQVTQMGQEVILRCVPISNHLYFYWYRQILGQKVEFLVSFYNNEISEKSEIFDDQFSVERPDGSNFTLKIRSTKLEDSAMYFCASSERGPNTEAFFGQGTRLTVV.

The rearrangement links TRBV20-1 to TRBJ2-7; TRBD2 matches at 8 bases. Germline V CDR1 and CDR2: DFQATT, SNEGSKA (reference sequence). V trimming: 1 base; J trimming: 2 bases; junction bases outside the gene matches: 7. The CDR3 has 15 amino acids. The CDR3 nucleotides are TGCAGTGCTAGAGTGCGGGGGGCGGGGGCCTACGAGCAGTACTTC. Residues: CSARVRGAGAYEQYF.

V usage is TRBV13 and J usage is TRBJ2-5; D is ambiguous. V shed 3 bases and J shed 0 bases, with 5 bases lying between them. This CDR3 region has 13 residues. Germline V gives CDR1 PRHDT, CDR2 FYEKMQ (reference sequence). The CDR3 region has the DNA TGTGCCAGCAGCTTTGTGTACCAAGAGACCCAGTACTTC. This translates into CASSFVYQETQYF.

This clonotype was observed many times. This chain joins TRBV11-2 and TRBJ2-7, with unresolved D. CDR1 and CDR2 from the germline V gene are SGHAT and FQNNGV. V was trimmed by 2 bases and J by 12 bases, leaving 17 bases between them. This CDR3 comprises 13 residues. CDR3 bases: TGTGCCAGCAGCTTAAGGTCTCAGCTATTGCCGTACTTC. This codes for CASSLRSQLLPYF.

This clonotype was recorded at least ten times. This rearrangement joins TRBV20-1 to TRBJ1-5, with 7 bases that match TRBD1. Germline V gene lookup returns CDR1 DFQATT and CDR2 SNEGSKA (reference sequence). The junction had 9 bases not matched to a gene; V was cut back by 3 bases and J by 7 bases. CDR3 length: 14 amino acids. CDR3 in DNA: TGCAGTGCTAGCTCCGGCAGGGGGGAGCAGCCCCAGCATTTT. Translation: CSASSGRGEQPQHF.

At least ten counts were recorded for this clonotype. This chain links TRBV12-3 or TRBV12-4 with TRBJ1-2; 10 bases map to TRBD1. The CDR3 extends over 15 amino acids. With V trimmed by 7 bases and J by 2 bases, 7 bases remained unmatched. The CDR3: CASTKDRGYNYGYTF. As DNA, the CDR3 is TGTGCCAGCACCAAGGACAGGGGGTACAACTATGGCTACACCTTC.

V gene TRBV12-3 or TRBV12-4 combines with J gene TRBJ2-7, with D possibly being TRBD1 (6 bases). The CDR3 covers 14 residues. Deletions cut 0 bases from V and 9 bases from J, with 15 bases between. CDR3 nucleotide sequence: TGTGCCAGCAGTTTAGCAGGGACATTACACGGGCAGTACTTC. Residues: CASSLAGTLHGQYF.

This clonotype was counted between two and nine times. V gene TRBV12-3 or TRBV12-4 combines with J gene TRBJ2-2, with TRBD1 identical over 8 bases. V lost 3 bases, J lost 3 bases, and 3 bases stayed unmatched. This CDR3 is 15 amino acids long. The CDR3 DNA sequence: TGTGCCAGCAGTTTCCCAGGGGGCTACACCGGGGAGCTGTTTTTT. This codes for CASSFPGGYTGELFF.

The V and J genes are TRBV7-9 and TRBJ2-7; TRBD1 matches at 8 bases. The CDR3 extends over 14 amino acids. V trimming: 5 bases; J trimming: 3 bases; junction bases outside the gene matches: 6. Looked up from germline, CDR1 is SEHNR and CDR2 is FQNEAQ (reference sequence). The CDR3 DNA reads TGTGCCAGCAGCGGCGGACAGGGTCGCTACGAGCAGTACTTC. Translation gives CASSGGQGRYEQYF.

Ten or more counts support this clonotype. This chain uses TRBV5-1 with TRBJ2-7; a weak D match, TRBD2 (5 bases). The V gene's germline CDR1 is SGHRS and CDR2 YFSETQ. This CDR3 has 13 amino acids. With 4 bases removed from V and 3 bases from J, the gap between germline ends came to 11 bases. Here the CDR3 reads CASSPRVDYEQYF. CDR3 nucleotide sequence: TGCGCCAGCAGCCCGAGGGTAGACTACGAGCAGTACTTC.

Of note for this clonotype: One end of the junction is discordant with germline, which a read error may explain. The chain combines TRBV15 with TRBJ1-6; D is ambiguous. CDR3 length equals 13 residues. Germline-derived CDR1 and CDR2 are LNHNV and YYDKDF (reference sequence). This CDR3 reads CATGKGTNSPLHF. In DNA, the CDR3 is TGTGCCACCGGAAAGGGAACGAATTCGCCCCTCCACTTT.

The chain recombines TRBV3-1 with TRBJ2-7; possibly TRBD2 for D (6 bases). Per the germline V gene, CDR1 is LGHDT and CDR2 is YNNKEL (reference sequence). Deletions cut 7 bases from V and 6 bases from J, with 22 bases between. This CDR3 has 15 residues. The CDR3 spells CASTRTPDGGAEQYF. CDR3 nucleotide sequence: TGTGCCAGCACACGGACCCCGGACGGAGGGGCCGAGCAGTACTTC.

This clonotype has a count of ten or more. The genes are TRBV7-8 and TRBJ2-7, with a possible D match to TRBD1 (6 bases). The V end was cut by 1 base, the J end by 4 bases, with 11 bases between. This CDR3 has 14 amino acids. Germline V gives CDR1 SGHVS, CDR2 FQNEAQ. The CDR3 is CASSLEQGSYEQYF. CDR3 DNA sequence: TGTGCCAGCAGCTTAGAACAGGGATCGTACGAGCAGTACTTC.

A few counts support this clonotype. This chain joins TRBV12-3 or TRBV12-4 and TRBJ2-5; maybe TRBD2 (7 bases). The germline V and J ends were trimmed by 4 bases and 1 base, with 16 bases remaining between them. This CDR3 has 16 amino acids. This chain's CDR3 is CASSSKTRGGQETQYF. The CDR3 DNA sequence: TGTGCCAGCAGTTCGAAGACAAGGGGGGGCCAAGAGACCCAGTACTTC.

The J gene is TRBJ1-5, the V gene TRBV2; no firm D call. V was shortened by 6 bases and J by 5 bases, with 14 bases between the two germline ends. Germline-derived CDR1 and CDR2 are SNHLY and FYNNEI. The CDR3 is made up of 14 amino acids. The CDR3 nucleotides read TGTGCCAGCAGGGGAGGATTTGGAGATCAGCCCCAGCATTTT. This encodes CASRGGFGDQPQHF.

In its sample, this clonotype was seen a few times. The chain joins TRBV7-3 to TRBJ2-5; D gene ambiguous. V lost 1 base to trimming and J lost 2 bases, with 11 bases between them. There are 15 residues in the CDR3. Germline lookup yields CDR1 SGHTA and CDR2 FQGTGA. In DNA form, the CDR3 reads TGTGCCAGCAGCTTAAACAACGGGCCTCAAGAGACCCAGTACTTC. Residues: CASSLNNGPQETQYF.

This clonotype showed up just a few times. V usage is TRBV6-2 or TRBV6-3 and J usage is TRBJ1-4; D is ambiguous. The CDR3 loop spans 15 amino acids. Trimming cost V 2 bases and J 10 bases, with 17 bases left between them. The germline V gene has CDR1 MNHEY and CDR2 SVGEGT. The CDR3 region is CASSYSRLASGKLFF. CDR3 nucleotide sequence: TGTGCCAGCAGTTACAGTCGACTCGCAAGCGGAAAACTGTTTTTT.

As concerns this clonotype: Being one base from a much bigger clone, this may be a read error. The rearrangement joins TRBV10-3 to TRBJ1-5; tentative D call: TRBD1 (6 bases). The germline CDR1 and CDR2 sequences are ENHRY and SYGVKD. The CDR3 extends over 14 amino acids. V lost 5 bases to trimming and J lost 11 bases, with 19 bases between them. The CDR3 region has the DNA TGTGCCATCAGTTTGGGGGACATCAGTTTGTCCCAGCATTTT. This translates into CAISLGDISLSQHF.

At least ten counts were recorded for this clonotype. V gene TRBV7-9 combines with J gene TRBJ2-7, with D perhaps TRBD2 (5 bases). Looked up from germline, CDR1 is SEHNR and CDR2 is FQNEAQ (reference sequence). This CDR3 is 15 amino acids long. V gave up 5 bases and J gave up 4 bases, with 18 bases separating them. CDR3 bases: TGTGCCAGCAGCATTACCACTAGGGTATTTTACGAGCAGTACTTC. This gives the protein CASSITTRVFYEQYF.

With regard to this clonotype: A single base separates this from a much larger clone, so it may be a read error. V usage is TRBV2 and J usage is TRBJ1-1; D call uncertain. V lost 6 bases and J lost 1, with 9 bases in between. The CDR3 runs 13 residues. Germline CDR1 is SNHLY and CDR2 is FYNNEI. This chain's CDR3 is CASSSFRNTEAFF. In DNA, the CDR3 is TGTGCCAGCAGCTCCTTCAGGAACACTGAAGCTTTCTTT.

This clonotype was counted only a few times. A junction end diverges from the germline sequence, so it may reflect a read error. The rearrangement uses TRBV5-1 and TRBJ2-7; 11 bases line up with TRBD2. The germline CDR1 and CDR2 sequences are SGHRS and YFSETQ. The CDR3 is made up of 15 amino acids. CDR3 nucleotides: TGCGCCAGCAGGTTGGGGACTAGCGGAGTATACGAGCAGTACTTC. It codes for CASRLGTSGVYEQYF.

This clonotype was counted ten times or more. Germline and junction disagree at one end, which may indicate a read error. J is TRBJ1-1 and V is TRBV4-1; 7 bases are shared with TRBD1. Germline CDR1 is MGHRA and CDR2 is YSYEKL. The CDR3 contains 12 residues. CDR3 bases: TGTGCCAGCAGCCGACAGGGCACTGAAGCTTTCTTT. Amino acid sequence: CASSRQGTEAFF.

This clonotype was observed a handful of times. The chain has TRBV12-3 or TRBV12-4 and TRBJ2-2; D gene ambiguous. The CDR3 sequence is 16 residues long. V was clipped by 6 bases and J by 0 bases, with 14 bases between them. The CDR3 protein is CASRPPRGTNTGELFF. The CDR3 DNA is TGTGCCAGCAGACCCCCTAGAGGCACGAACACCGGGGAGCTGTTTTTT.

The V and J genes are TRBV20-1 and TRBJ2-2; the D is unclear. Trimming left V 0 bases short and J 10 bases short, with 12 bases between. The CDR3 sequence is 13 residues long. Germline V gene sequence: CDR1 DFQATT, CDR2 SNEGSKA (reference sequence). CDR3 nucleotides: TGCAGTGCTAGAGATGGGAATCGGGCGGAGCTGTTTTTT. It is translated as CSARDGNRAELFF.

Turning to this clonotype: Since a much larger clone is just one base distant, this may be a read error. The conserved phenylalanine or tryptophan is not found at the CDR3 terminus, so this likely reflects a read error. CDR3 residues: CASSNRLYEQYL. In DNA form, the CDR3 reads TGTGCCAGTAGTAACAGGTTGTACGAGCAGTACCTC. V usage is TRBV19 and J usage is TRBJ2-7; weak D call: TRBD1 (5 bases). The V end lost 4 bases, the J end lost 4 bases, and 8 bases lay between the germline ends. Germline values: CDR1 LNHDA, CDR2 SQIVND (reference sequence). The CDR3 has 12 residues.

This clonotype was counted at least ten times. This chain connects TRBV7-2 to TRBJ2-7, with D possibly matching TRBD1 (5 bases). Germline-derived CDR1 and CDR2 are SGHTA and FQGNSA. Trimming shortened V by 1 base and J by 3 bases, and 13 bases separated the two germline ends. The length of the CDR3 is 15 residues. CDR3 nucleotides: TGTGCCAGCAGCTTAGTTCCAGGGCCCATCTACGAGCAGTACTTC. Protein sequence: CASSLVPGPIYEQYF.

CDR3 DNA: TGTGCCTGGAGTGTTGGGGTGGGTTCACCCCTCCACTTT. As protein: CAWSVGVGSPLHF. The V gene is TRBV30, the J gene TRBJ1-6; D call uncertain. The V end was cut by 0 bases, the J end by 9 bases, with 9 bases between. The CDR3 is 13 amino acids. CDR1 GTSNPN and CDR2 SVGIG come from the germline V gene (reference sequence). The whole variable domain, remainder taken from reference TRBV30 and TRBJ1-6, is SQTIHQWPATLVQPVGSPLSLECTVEGTSNPNLYWYRQAAGRGLQLLFYSVGIGQISSEVPQNLSASRPQDRQFILSSKKLLLSDSGFYLCAWSVGVGSPLHFGNGTRLTVT.

Regarding this clonotype: Just one base apart from a much larger clone, this may be a read error. CDR3 DNA: TGTGCCAGCTGCGAGACAGGGCCAACTGAAGCTTTCTTT. This codes for CASCETGPTEAFF. V usage is TRBV6-5 and J usage is TRBJ1-1, with 7 bases fitting TRBD1. Germline CDR1 is MNHEY and CDR2 is SVGAGI. The CDR3 covers 13 residues. J lost 5 bases, V lost 8 bases, and 8 bases had no gene match.

V is TRBV4-1 and J is TRBJ1-2; D not certain. The V gene's germline CDR1 is MGHRA and CDR2 YSYEKL. V was trimmed by 2 bases and J by 2 bases, leaving 12 bases between them. There are 15 residues in the CDR3. For the CDR3, the DNA is TGCGCCAGCAGCCAATTTCTGGCATTAAACTATGGCTACACCTTC. Translation: CASSQFLALNYGYTF.

This clonotype was seen once. The chain carries TRBV12-3 or TRBV12-4 and TRBJ1-1; a weak D match, TRBD1 (5 bases). The V end was cut by 1 base, the J end by 6 bases, with 9 bases between. This CDR3 comprises 13 residues. CDR3: CASSLGQISEAFF. Written as DNA, the CDR3 is TGTGCCAGCAGTTTAGGACAGATCTCTGAAGCTTTCTTT.